The 16 T cell receptor beta chains reported below all come from one sample, sequenced in a study of T-cell reconstitution after alpha-beta-depleted transplantation in children. As it was prepared, the TCRbeta library received unique molecular identifiers. TCRdb recomputed calls from the PCR reads with MiXCR, one row per CDR3 protein. The sample carries 200,000 to 300,000 distinct CDR3 sequences, around 11% recorded once. The sequenced sample was PBMCs from the stem cell graft donor, obtained from the stem cell graft. The receptors stem from a human donor who donated a stem cell graft to a child with acute lymphoblastic leukemia.

The sample holds one count of this clonotype. A much larger clonotype is one base distant, so this may be a read error. The V and J genes are TRBV7-2 and TRBJ1-3; D ambiguous. From germline, CDR1 is SGHTA and CDR2 FQGNSA. The CDR3 contains 17 residues. The CDR3 bases are TGTGCCAGCAGCTTAGGGTCAACAGCCCTCTCCGGCAACACCATGTATTTT. This translates into CASSLGSTALSGNTMYF.

This clonotype was counted ten times or more. The rearrangement joins TRBV28 to TRBJ1-5, with D tentatively TRBD1 (5 bases). V shed 3 bases and J shed 7 bases, with 13 bases lying between them. From germline, CDR1 is MDHEN and CDR2 SYDVKM. The CDR3 runs to 14 residues. The CDR3 loop reads CASSFQLQGQPQHF. CDR3 nucleotide sequence: TGTGCCAGCAGTTTTCAGCTTCAGGGACAGCCCCAGCATTTT.

This clonotype was seen many times. The V gene is TRBV10-3, the J gene TRBJ2-7; D perhaps matches TRBD1 (5 bases). This CDR3 has 13 residues. Trimming removed 5 bases from V and 8 bases from J, with 16 bases in between. The germline CDR1 and CDR2 sequences are ENHRY and SYGVKD. The chain's CDR3 is CAISTTAQGQQYF. In nucleotides, the CDR3 is TGTGCCATCAGTACGACAGCCCAGGGTCAGCAGTACTTC.

Only one count was recorded for this clonotype. The chain recombines TRBV29-1 with TRBJ2-5; TRBD1 agrees at 12 bases. Losses at the gene ends were 3 bases for V and 5 bases for J; bases not matched to a gene: 7. There are 15 residues in the CDR3. Looked up from germline, CDR1 is SQVTM and CDR2 is ANQGSEA. This chain's CDR3 is CSVDGDRGHGETQYF. CDR3 sequence (DNA): TGCAGCGTTGATGGGGACAGGGGGCACGGGGAGACCCAGTACTTC.

In this sample, this clonotype turned up many times. The genes are TRBV5-1 and TRBJ2-7, with D possibly called TRBD1 or TRBD2 (6 bases each). V was pared by 3 bases and J by 5 bases, with 15 bases between. The germline gives CDR1 SGHRS, CDR2 YFSETQ. This CDR3 has 14 residues. The CDR3 bases are TGCGCCAGCAGCTACGAGGGGGGTTCCGACGAGCAGTACTTC. Protein sequence: CASSYEGGSDEQYF.

This clonotype was detected many times. The V call is TRBV6-2 or TRBV6-3, the J call TRBJ2-3; no clear D. V lost 5 bases and J 14 bases, leaving 20 bases between the germline ends. Germline assignment: CDR1 MNHEY and CDR2 SVGEGT. The CDR3 is made up of 13 amino acids. CDR3 in DNA: TGTGCCAGCAGTGCCTTCCAGGCCCACGCTCCGTATTTT. It codes for CASSAFQAHAPYF.

This clonotype was seen at least ten times. This sequence joins TRBV27 and TRBJ2-2; D is uncertain. Germline V gene lookup returns CDR1 MNHEY and CDR2 SMNVEV (reference sequence). Trimming left V 3 bases short and J 6 bases short, with 5 bases between. The CDR3 covers 12 residues. The CDR3 DNA reads TGTGCCAGCAGTTTTGGGCCCGGGGAGCTGTTTTTT. Amino acids: CASSFGPGELFF.

This clonotype was seen at least ten times. The chain carries TRBV25-1 and TRBJ2-5; D unresolved. Germline CDR1 is MGHDK and CDR2 is SYGVNS. This CDR3 spans 15 amino acids. Trimming took 2 bases from V and 5 from J, leaving 15 bases between them. CDR3: CASSEPRGSRETQYF. The CDR3, as DNA: TGTGCCAGCAGTGAACCCCGCGGCTCTCGTGAGACCCAGTACTTC.

The rearrangement links TRBV5-6 to TRBJ2-4; 7 bases align to TRBD1. The germline CDR1 and CDR2 sequences are SGHDT and YYEEEE. The CDR3 sequence is 16 residues long. J lost 1 base, V lost 1 base, and 5 bases had no gene match. CDR3 residues: CASSLQGVLAKNIQYF. DNA for the CDR3: TGTGCCAGCAGCTTGCAGGGGGTGCTTGCCAAAAACATTCAGTACTTC.

V is TRBV5-6 and J is TRBJ2-1; 13 nucleotides match TRBD2. V shed 4 bases and J 0 bases; nucleotides not matched to a gene: 10. This CDR3 has 19 residues. CDR1 and CDR2 from the germline V gene are SGHDT and YYEEEE. For the CDR3, the DNA is TGTGCCAGCAGCCAGACTAGCGGGGGGATGCATAGCTCCTACAATGAGCAGTTCTTC. This codes for CASSQTSGGMHSSYNEQFF.

This clonotype was observed at least ten times. The chain joins TRBV5-1 to TRBJ1-4, with a weak D call TRBD1 (5 bases). CDR1 and CDR2 from the germline V gene are SGHRS and YFSETQ. CDR3 length: 13 residues. Trimming shortened V by 6 bases and J by 8 bases, and 14 bases separated the two germline ends. This CDR3 is CASTKGPREKLFF. The CDR3 DNA sequence: TGCGCCAGCACCAAGGGACCTCGGGAAAAACTGTTTTTT.

Ten or more counts support this clonotype. This rearrangement joins TRBV5-5 to TRBJ1-2; D perhaps matches TRBD1 (6 bases). Germline V gene data show CDR1 as SGHKS and CDR2 as YYEKEE (reference sequence). The ends were cut back, 7 bases at V and 8 bases at J, with 21 bases in the middle. The CDR3 loop spans 14 amino acids. The DNA of the CDR3 is TGTGCCAGCCGCCCCCAGGGGATGCCAGGCGGCTACACCTTC. This gives the protein CASRPQGMPGGYTF.

There are many counts of this clonotype. The chain recombines TRBV5-1 with TRBJ2-2; TRBD1 matches at 8 bases. Per the germline V gene, CDR1 is SGHRS and CDR2 is YFSETQ. V lost 2 bases to trimming and J lost 5 bases; unmatched junction nucleotides: 5. This CDR3 is built from 15 residues. The DNA of the CDR3 is TGCGCCAGCAGCTTAAGACAGGGGAGGACCGGGGAGCTGTTTTTT. Encoded protein: CASSLRQGRTGELFF.

This clonotype was recorded a few times. This rearrangement joins TRBV20-1 to TRBJ1-5; a possible D gene is TRBD1 (5 bases). Germline lookup yields CDR1 DFQATT and CDR2 SNEGSKA (reference sequence). This CDR3 spans 17 amino acids. Trimming stripped 6 bases from V and 2 bases from J, with 23 bases between. The CDR3 sequence is CSASRVRDWVGNQPQHF. CDR3 DNA sequence: TGCAGTGCCTCAAGAGTCCGGGACTGGGTAGGCAATCAGCCCCAGCATTTT.

At least ten counts were recorded for this clonotype. The chain combines TRBV20-1 with TRBJ2-7, with 7 bases matching TRBD2. The CDR3 has 16 amino acids. J gave up 2 bases and V 3 bases, and 13 bases lay outside the gene matches. Germline V gene sequence: CDR1 DFQATT, CDR2 SNEGSKA (reference sequence). CDR3 coding DNA: TGCAGTGCTAGTGCGGGAGCTGGCTATTTTACCTACGAGCAGTACTTC. Translation: CSASAGAGYFTYEQYF.

This clonotype showed up many times. The chain recombines TRBV5-1 with TRBJ2-1, with 7 bases lining up with TRBD2. With V trimmed by 7 bases and J by 4 bases, 11 bases remained unmatched. The V gene's germline CDR1 is SGHRS and CDR2 YFSETQ. The CDR3 has 15 residues. CDR3 in amino acids: CASAQPSGIYNEQFF. The CDR3 DNA reads TGCGCCAGCGCGCAACCTAGCGGAATTTACAATGAGCAGTTCTTC.